This T cell receptor beta chain was retrieved from a study of radiotherapy plus CTLA-4 blockade in lung cancer. Study-wide results and limits: After treatment with radiotherapy plus ipilimumab, TCR clones that came from the tumor expanded in blood.

About this clone: Its antigen is unidentified.

The data were produced by immunoSEQ multiplex PCR, yet TCRdb's version contains in-frame clones alone and is incomplete. The sample records some 34,000 clones, over 55% being singletons. The CDR3 covers 14 residues. Germline CDR1 SNHLY, CDR2 FYNNEI. Deletions cut 5 bases from V and 8 bases from J, with 18 bases between. The chain employs TRBV2 and TRBJ1-2; weak D call: TRBD1 (6 bases). Sequencing used peripheral blood, obtained from a patient treated with radiotherapy plus ipilimumab. This receptor was obtained from a human donor with non-small cell lung cancer who had stable disease on radiotherapy plus ipilimumab. This CDR3 reads CASSPGLAQGGYTF. CDR3 DNA sequence: TGTGCCAGCAGTCCTGGGTTGGCCCAGGGGGGCTACACCTTC.